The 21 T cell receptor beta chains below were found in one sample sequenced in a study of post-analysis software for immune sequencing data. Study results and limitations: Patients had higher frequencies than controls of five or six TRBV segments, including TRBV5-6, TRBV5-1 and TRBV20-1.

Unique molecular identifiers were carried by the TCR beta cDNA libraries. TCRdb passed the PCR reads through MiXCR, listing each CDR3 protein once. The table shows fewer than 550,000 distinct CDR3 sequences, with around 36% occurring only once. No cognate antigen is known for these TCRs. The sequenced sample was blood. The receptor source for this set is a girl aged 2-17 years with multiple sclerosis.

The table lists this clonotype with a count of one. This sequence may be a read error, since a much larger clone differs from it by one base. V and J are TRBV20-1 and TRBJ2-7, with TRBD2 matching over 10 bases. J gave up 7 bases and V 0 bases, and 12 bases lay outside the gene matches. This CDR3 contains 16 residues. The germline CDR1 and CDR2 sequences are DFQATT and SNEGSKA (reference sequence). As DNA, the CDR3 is TGCAGTGCTAGAGATAGCTTTAAGCGGGGGGGGGATGAGCAGTACTTC. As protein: CSARDSFKRGGDEQYF.

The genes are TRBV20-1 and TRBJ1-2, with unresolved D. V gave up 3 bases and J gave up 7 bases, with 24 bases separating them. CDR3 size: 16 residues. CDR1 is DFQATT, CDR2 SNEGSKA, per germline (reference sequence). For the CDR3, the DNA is TGCAGTGCTAGGCCGAATAATCTGGGTTTGGGTGGTGGCTACACCTTC. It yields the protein CSARPNNLGLGGGYTF.

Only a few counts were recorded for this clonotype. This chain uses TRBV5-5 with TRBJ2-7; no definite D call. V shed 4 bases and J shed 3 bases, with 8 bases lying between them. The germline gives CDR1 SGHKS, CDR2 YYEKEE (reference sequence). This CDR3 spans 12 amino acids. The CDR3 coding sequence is TGTGCCAGCAGCCATGACATCTACGAGCAGTACTTC. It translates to CASSHDIYEQYF.

CDR3: CASSPQSGYSFYEQYF. The CDR3 region has the DNA TGTGCCAGCAGTCCCCAGTCGGGGTACTCATTTTACGAGCAGTACTTC. V usage is TRBV6-6 and J usage is TRBJ2-4; possible D gene TRBD2, 5 bases. The J call is uncertain, as TRBJ2-7 better fits the DNA end. The CDR3 covers 16 residues. Germline V gene data show CDR1 as MNHNY and CDR2 as SVGAGI (reference sequence).

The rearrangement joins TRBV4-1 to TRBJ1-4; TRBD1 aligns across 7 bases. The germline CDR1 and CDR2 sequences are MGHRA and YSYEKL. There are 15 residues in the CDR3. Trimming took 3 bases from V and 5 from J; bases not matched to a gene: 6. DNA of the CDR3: TGCGCCAGCAGCCAGGGACAGAGGGCGAATGAAAAACTGTTTTTT. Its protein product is CASSQGQRANEKLFF.

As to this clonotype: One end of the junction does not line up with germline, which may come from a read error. This CDR3 is CASSPYVGERFF. The CDR3 nucleotides read TGTGCCAGCAGCCCTTATGTGGGGGAGCGGTTTTTT. This chain joins TRBV7-2 and TRBJ2-2; D tentatively reads TRBD1 or TRBD2 (5 bases each). In germline, CDR1 is SGHTA, CDR2 FQGNSA. The CDR3 length is 12 residues.

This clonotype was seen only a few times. The CDR3 DNA reads as TGCAGTGAAGGGACTAGCTGGGAGACCCAGTACTTC. Encoded protein: CSEGTSWETQYF. V gene TRBV20-1 combines with J gene TRBJ2-5, with TRBD2 identical over 9 bases. J lost 5 bases, V lost 7 bases, and 5 bases had no gene match. The germline gives CDR1 DFQATT, CDR2 SNEGSKA (reference sequence). This CDR3 is built from 12 residues.

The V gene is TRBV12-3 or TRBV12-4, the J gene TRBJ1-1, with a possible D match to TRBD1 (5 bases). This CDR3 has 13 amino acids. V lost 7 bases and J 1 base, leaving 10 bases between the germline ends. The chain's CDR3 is CASTMTANTEAFF. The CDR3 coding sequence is TGTGCCAGCACCATGACAGCGAACACTGAAGCTTTCTTT.

The CDR3 is CASSFGTGGFNEQFF. The CDR3 nucleotides are TGTGCCAGCAGCTTCGGGACAGGGGGATTCAATGAGCAGTTCTTC. The J gene is TRBJ2-1, the V gene TRBV11-2; TRBD1 matches 11 bases. The germline CDR1 and CDR2 sequences are SGHAT and FQNNGV. The junction had 4 bases not matched to a gene; V was cut back by 3 bases and J by 6 bases. The CDR3 sequence is 15 residues long.

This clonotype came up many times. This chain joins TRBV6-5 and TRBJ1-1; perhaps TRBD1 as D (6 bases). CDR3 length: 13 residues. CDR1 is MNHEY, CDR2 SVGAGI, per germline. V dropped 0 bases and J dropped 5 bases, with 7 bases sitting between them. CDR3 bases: TGTGCCAGCAGTTACTCCAGGGGTACTGAAGCTTTCTTT. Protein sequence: CASSYSRGTEAFF.

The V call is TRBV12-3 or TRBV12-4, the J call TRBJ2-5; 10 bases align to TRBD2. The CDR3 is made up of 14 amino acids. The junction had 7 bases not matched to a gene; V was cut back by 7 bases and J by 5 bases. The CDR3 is CASKSSGGAETQYF. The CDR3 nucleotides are TGTGCCAGCAAATCTAGCGGGGGAGCGGAGACCCAGTACTTC.

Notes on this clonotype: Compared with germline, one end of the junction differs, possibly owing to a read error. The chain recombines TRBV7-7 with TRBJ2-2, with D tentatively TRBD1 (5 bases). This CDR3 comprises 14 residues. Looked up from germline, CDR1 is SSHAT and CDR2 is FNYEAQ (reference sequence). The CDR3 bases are TGTGCTAGCAGCCCGGACACAAACACCGGGGAGCTGTTTTTT. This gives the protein CASSPDTNTGELFF.

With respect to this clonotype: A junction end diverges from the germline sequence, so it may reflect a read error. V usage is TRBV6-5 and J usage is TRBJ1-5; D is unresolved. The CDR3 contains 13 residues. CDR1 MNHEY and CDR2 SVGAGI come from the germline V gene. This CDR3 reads CASSNSGNRPQHF. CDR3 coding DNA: TGTGCCAGCAGTAACAGTGGTAATCGGCCCCAGCATTTT.

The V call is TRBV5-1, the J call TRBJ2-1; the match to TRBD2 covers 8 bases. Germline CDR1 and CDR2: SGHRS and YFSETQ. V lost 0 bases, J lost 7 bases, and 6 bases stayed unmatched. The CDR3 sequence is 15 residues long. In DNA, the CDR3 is TGCGCCAGCAGCTTGGTGGCGGGGGGTAGGAATGAGCAGTTCTTC. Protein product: CASSLVAGGRNEQFF. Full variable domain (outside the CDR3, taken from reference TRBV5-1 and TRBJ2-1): KAGVTQTPRYLIKTRGQQVTLSCSPISGHRSVSWYQQTPGQGLQFLFEYFSETQRNKGNFPGRFSGRQFSNSRSEMNVSTLELGDSALYLCASSLVAGGRNEQFFGPGTRLTVL.

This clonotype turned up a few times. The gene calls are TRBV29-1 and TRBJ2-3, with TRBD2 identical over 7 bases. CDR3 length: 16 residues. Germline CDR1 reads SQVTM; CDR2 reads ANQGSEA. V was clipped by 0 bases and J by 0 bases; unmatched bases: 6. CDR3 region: CSVEDRWGGSTDTQYF. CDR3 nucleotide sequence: TGCAGCGTTGAAGATCGATGGGGGGGGAGCACAGATACGCAGTATTTT.

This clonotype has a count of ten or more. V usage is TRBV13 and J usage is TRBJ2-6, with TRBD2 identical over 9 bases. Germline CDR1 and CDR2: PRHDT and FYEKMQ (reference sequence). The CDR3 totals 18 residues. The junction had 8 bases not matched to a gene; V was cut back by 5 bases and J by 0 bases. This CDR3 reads CASSHTSGRSSGANVLTF. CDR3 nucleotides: TGTGCCAGCAGCCATACTAGCGGGCGAAGCTCTGGGGCCAACGTCCTGACTTTC.

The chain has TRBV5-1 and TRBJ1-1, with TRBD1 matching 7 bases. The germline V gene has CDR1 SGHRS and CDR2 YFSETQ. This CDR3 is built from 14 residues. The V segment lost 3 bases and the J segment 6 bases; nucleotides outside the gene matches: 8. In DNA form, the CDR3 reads TGCGCCAGCAGCTCGGGACAGTTGGCGTCTGAAGCTTTCTTT. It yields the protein CASSSGQLASEAFF.

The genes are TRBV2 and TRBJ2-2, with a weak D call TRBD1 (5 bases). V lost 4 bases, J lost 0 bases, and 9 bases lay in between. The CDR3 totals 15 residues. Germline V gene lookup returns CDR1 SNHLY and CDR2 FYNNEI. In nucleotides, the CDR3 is TGTGCCAGCAGTGGACAGACAACGAACACCGGGGAGCTGTTTTTT. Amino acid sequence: CASSGQTTNTGELFF.

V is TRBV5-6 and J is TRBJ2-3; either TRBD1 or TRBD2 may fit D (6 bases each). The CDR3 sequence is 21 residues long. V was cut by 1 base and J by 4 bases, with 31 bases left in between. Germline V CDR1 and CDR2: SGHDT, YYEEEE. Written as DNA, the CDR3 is TGTGCCAGCAGCTTGCGGCGGATCCGGGACACCTCTTTGGGACTTGCAGATACGCAGTATTTT. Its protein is CASSLRRIRDTSLGLADTQYF.

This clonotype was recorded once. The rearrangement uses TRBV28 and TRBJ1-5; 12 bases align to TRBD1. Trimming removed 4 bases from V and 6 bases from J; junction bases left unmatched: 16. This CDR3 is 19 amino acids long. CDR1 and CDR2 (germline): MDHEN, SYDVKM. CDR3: CASSSSPGTGGERGQPQHF. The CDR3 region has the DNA TGTGCCAGCAGTTCATCACCCGGGACAGGGGGCGAGAGGGGTCAGCCCCAGCATTTT.

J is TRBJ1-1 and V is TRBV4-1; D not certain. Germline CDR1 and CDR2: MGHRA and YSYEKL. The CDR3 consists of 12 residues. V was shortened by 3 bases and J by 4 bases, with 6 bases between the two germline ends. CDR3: CASSHLTTEAFF. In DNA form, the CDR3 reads TGCGCCAGCAGCCATCTGACCACTGAAGCTTTCTTT.